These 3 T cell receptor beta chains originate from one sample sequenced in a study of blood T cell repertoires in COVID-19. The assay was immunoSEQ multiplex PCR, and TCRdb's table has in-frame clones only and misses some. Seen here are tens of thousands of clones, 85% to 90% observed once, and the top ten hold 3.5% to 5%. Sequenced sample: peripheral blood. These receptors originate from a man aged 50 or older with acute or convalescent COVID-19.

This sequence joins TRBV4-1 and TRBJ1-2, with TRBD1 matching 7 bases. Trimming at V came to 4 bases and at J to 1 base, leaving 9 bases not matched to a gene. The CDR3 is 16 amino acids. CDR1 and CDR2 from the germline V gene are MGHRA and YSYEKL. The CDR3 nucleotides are TGCGCCAGCAGCCGAGGGGACAGCCGAGATAACTATGGCTACACCTTC. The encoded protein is CASSRGDSRDNYGYTF.

CDR3 in DNA: TGTGCCAGCAGCAGACAGACAAACACTGAAGCTTTCTTT. Protein product: CASSRQTNTEAFF. V usage is TRBV7-6 and J usage is TRBJ1-1, with TRBD1 as a possible D gene (5 bases). There are 13 residues in the CDR3. Germline V gives CDR1 SGHVS, CDR2 FNYEAQ. Trimming took off 5 bases at V and 2 bases at J, with 9 bases between the two ends.

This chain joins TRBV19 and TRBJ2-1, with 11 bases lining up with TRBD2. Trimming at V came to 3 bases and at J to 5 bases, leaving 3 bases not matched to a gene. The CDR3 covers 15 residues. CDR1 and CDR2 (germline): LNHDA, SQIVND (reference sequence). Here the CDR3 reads CASSIWGLADNEQFF. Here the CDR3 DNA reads TGTGCCAGTAGTATCTGGGGACTAGCGGACAATGAGCAGTTCTTC.